One T cell receptor (beta chain) is described in this entry. TCRdb reprocessed the RT-PCR reads with MiXCR, giving one entry per CDR3 protein. The data show some 960,000 distinct CDR3 sequences, more than 15% seen once. This record belongs to a study of patients and donors after allogeneic stem cell transplantation. The CDR3 sequence is 14 residues long. CDR1 is KGHSH and CDR2 is LQKENI in the germline V gene. Trimming stripped 0 bases from V and 2 bases from J, with 8 bases between. The V and J genes are TRBV18 and TRBJ2-7, with D perhaps TRBD1 (5 bases). Material for sequencing was blood, either unsorted or a sorted T cell fraction (not recorded which). The clonotype comes from a human donor who was either an allogeneic HSCT recipient or a stem cell or donor lymphocyte infusion donor (not recorded which). It is not recorded whose cells these are; they may come from a transplant donor. The DNA of the CDR3 is TGTGCCAGCTCACCACCGGACAAACCCTACGAGCAGTACTTC. Translating gives CASSPPDKPYEQYF. Variable domain in full (rest from reference TRBV18 and TRBJ2-7): NAGVMQNPRHLVRRRGQEARLRCSPMKGHSHVYWYRQLPEEGLKFMVYLQKENIIDESGMPKERFSAEFPKEGPSILRIQQVVRGDSAAYFCASSPPDKPYEQYFGPGTRLTVT.